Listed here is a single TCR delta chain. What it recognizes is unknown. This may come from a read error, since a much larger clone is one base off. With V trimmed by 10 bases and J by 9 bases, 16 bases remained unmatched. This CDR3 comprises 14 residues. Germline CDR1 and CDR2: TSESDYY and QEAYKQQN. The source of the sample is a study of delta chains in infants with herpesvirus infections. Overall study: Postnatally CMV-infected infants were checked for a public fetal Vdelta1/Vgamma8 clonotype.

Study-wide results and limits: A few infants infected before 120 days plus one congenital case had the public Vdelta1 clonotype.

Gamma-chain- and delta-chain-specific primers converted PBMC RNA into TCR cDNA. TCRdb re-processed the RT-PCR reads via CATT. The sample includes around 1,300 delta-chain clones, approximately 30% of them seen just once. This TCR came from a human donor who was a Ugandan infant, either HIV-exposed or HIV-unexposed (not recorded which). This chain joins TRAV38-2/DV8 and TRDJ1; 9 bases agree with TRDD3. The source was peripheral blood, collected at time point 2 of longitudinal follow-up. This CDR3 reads CAVGRWGIKFELIF. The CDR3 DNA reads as TGTGCTGTGGGTCGGTGGGGGATAAAGTTCGAACTCATCTTT.